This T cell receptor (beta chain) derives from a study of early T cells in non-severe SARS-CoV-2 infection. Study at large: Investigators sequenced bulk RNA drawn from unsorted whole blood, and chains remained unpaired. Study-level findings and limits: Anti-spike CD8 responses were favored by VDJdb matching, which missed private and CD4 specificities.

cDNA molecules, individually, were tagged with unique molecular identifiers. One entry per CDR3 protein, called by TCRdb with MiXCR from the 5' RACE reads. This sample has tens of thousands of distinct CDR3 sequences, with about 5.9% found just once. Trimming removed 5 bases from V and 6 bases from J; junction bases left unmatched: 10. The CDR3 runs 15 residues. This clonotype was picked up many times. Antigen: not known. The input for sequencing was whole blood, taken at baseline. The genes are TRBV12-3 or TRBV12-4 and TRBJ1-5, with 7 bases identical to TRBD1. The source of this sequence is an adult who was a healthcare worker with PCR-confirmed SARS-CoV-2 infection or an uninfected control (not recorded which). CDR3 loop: CASSTRQGQGQPQHF. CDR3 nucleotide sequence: TGTGCCAGCAGTACCCGACAGGGCCAGGGTCAGCCCCAGCATTTT.